The present T cell receptor (beta chain) was sequenced within a study of T cell repertoires in cytomegalovirus infection. For the study at large: CMV infection plus the matching HLA type was flagged by public TCR beta signatures.

Remarks on this clonotype: Its antigen remains unknown.

The study, taken as a whole, reports: Predominance within the ex vivo response was attributable to HLA-C-restricted CMV-specific TCR beta clonotypes. Frequencies of public TCR beta families were cumulated, and this identified carriers of CMV plus the relevant HLA.

TCRdb recomputed calls from the reads with MiXCR, one row per CDR3 protein. The data hold about 360,000 distinct CDR3 sequences, with 18% observed a single time. CDR1 is LNHDA, CDR2 SQIVND, per germline (reference sequence). This CDR3 is 16 amino acids long. Trimming stripped 5 bases from V and 3 bases from J, with 17 bases between. V is TRBV19 and J is TRBJ2-4; D is possibly TRBD1 or TRBD2 (6 bases each). This clonotype originated in a human donor in good health (CMV status not recorded). Some clones in this sample may be carry-over from other donors' samples. Sequencing was done on a sample of PBMCs. Here the CDR3 reads CASSFLSGGGKNIQYF. DNA for the CDR3: TGTGCCAGTAGTTTTCTTAGCGGAGGGGGCAAAAACATTCAGTACTTC.